This paragraph reports one T cell receptor (beta chain). The cohort comprised adults aged 18 to 89 years residing in 20 to 25 US areas. Participants' own reports of clinical history determined their cohort assignment. Symptom resolution, clearance, or two negative PCRs marked the recovered donors of Cohort 3. TCRdb keeps only in-frame clones here, not all; method: immunoSEQ multiplex PCR. The sample lists a few hundred thousand clones, roughly 80% occurring once. The sample originates from a study of blood T cell repertoires in COVID-19. Study-level information: Specimens from acute and convalescent COVID-19 originated in the United States, Italy and Spain.

Germline V gene data show CDR1 as WNHNN and CDR2 as SYGVQD (reference sequence). This CDR3 comprises 15 residues. V shed 2 bases, J shed 10 bases, and the junction held 11 bases outside the gene matches. This receptor was identified in a man aged 50 to 60 who had recovered from COVID-19. The specimen sequenced was PBMCs or T cells enriched from blood (not recorded which). The chain recombines TRBV10-1 with TRBJ2-1, with TRBD2 matching 7 bases. CDR3 DNA sequence: TGCGCCAGCAGTGAGGGTAGTAGCGGGTGGATCGAGCAGTTCTTC. This encodes CASSEGSSGWIEQFF.